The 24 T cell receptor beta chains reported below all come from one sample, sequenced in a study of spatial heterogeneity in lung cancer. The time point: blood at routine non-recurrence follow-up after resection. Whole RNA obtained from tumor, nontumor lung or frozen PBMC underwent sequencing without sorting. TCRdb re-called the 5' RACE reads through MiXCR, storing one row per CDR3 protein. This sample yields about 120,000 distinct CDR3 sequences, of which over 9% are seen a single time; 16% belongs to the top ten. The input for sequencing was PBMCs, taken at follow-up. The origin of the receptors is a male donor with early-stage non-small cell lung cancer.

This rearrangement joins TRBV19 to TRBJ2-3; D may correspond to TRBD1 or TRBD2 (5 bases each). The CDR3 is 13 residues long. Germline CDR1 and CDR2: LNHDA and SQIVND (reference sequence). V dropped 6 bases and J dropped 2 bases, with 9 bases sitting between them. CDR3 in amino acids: CASRGRTTDTQYF. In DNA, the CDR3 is TGTGCCAGTAGGGGACGGACCACAGATACGCAGTATTTT. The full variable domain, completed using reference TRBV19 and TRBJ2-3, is DGGITQSPKYLFRKEGQNVTLSCEQNLNHDAMYWYRQDPGQGLRLIYYSQIVNDFQKGDIAEGYSVSREKKESFPLTVTSAQKNPTAFYLCASRGRTTDTQYFGPGTRLTVL.

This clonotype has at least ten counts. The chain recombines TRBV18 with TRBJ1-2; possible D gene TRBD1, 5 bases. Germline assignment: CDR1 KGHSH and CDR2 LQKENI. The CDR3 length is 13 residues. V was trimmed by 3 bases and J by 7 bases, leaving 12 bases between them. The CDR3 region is CASSPEGSLGYTF. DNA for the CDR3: TGTGCCAGCTCACCGGAGGGGTCTCTTGGCTACACCTTC.

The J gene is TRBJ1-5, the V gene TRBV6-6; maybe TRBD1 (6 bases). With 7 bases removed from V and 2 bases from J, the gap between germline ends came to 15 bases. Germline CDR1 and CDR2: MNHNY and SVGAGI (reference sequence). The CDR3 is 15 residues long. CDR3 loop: CASTLGGIGNQPQHF. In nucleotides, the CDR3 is TGTGCCAGCACCCTAGGGGGGATCGGCAATCAGCCCCAGCATTTT.

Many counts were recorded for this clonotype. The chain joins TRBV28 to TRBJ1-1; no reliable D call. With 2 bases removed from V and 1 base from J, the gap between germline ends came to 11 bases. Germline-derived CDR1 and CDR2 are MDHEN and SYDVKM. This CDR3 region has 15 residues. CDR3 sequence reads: CASSLRQTWNTEAFF. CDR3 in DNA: TGTGCCAGCAGTTTAAGGCAGACCTGGAACACTGAAGCTTTCTTT.

Here the CDR3 DNA reads TGTGCCAGCAGCTTCCTAGCGGGGGGGCAGGGGACAGATACGCAGTATTTT. Encoded protein: CASSFLAGGQGTDTQYF. This chain links TRBV7-2 with TRBJ2-3, with TRBD2 matching 12 bases. J lost 3 bases, V lost 3 bases, and 7 bases had no gene match. CDR1 is SGHTA, CDR2 FQGNSA, per germline. The CDR3 runs to 17 residues.

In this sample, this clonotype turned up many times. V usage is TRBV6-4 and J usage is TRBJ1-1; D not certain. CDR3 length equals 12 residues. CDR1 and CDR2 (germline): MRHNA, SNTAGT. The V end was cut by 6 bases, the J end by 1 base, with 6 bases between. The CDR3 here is CASRGWNTEAFF. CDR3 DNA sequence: TGTGCCAGCAGAGGGTGGAACACTGAAGCTTTCTTT.

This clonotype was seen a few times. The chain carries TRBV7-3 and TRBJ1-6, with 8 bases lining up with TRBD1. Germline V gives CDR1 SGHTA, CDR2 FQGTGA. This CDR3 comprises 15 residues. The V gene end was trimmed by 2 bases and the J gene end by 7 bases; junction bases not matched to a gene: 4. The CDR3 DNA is TGTGCCAGCAGCTTATCGACAGGGGTGAATTCACCCCTCCACTTT. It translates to CASSLSTGVNSPLHF. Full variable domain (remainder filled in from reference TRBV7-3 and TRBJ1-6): GAGVSQTPSNKVTEKGKYVELRCDPISGHTALYWYRQSLGQGPEFLIYFQGTGAADDSGLPNDRFFAVRPEGSVSTLKIQRTERGDSAVYLCASSLSTGVNSPLHFGNGTRLTVT.

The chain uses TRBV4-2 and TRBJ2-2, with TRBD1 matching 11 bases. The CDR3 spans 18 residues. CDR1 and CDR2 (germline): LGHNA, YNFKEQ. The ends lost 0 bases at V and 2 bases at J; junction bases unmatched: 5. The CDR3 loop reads CASSQDMRTGGNTGELFF. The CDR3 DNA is TGTGCCAGCAGCCAAGATATGCGGACAGGGGGCAACACCGGGGAGCTGTTTTTT.

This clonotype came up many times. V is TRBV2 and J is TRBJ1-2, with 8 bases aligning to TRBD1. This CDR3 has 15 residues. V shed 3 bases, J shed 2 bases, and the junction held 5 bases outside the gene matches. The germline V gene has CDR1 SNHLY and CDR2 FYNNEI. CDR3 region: CASSDRTGINYGYTF. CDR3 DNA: TGTGCCAGCAGTGACCGGACAGGGATCAACTATGGCTACACCTTC.

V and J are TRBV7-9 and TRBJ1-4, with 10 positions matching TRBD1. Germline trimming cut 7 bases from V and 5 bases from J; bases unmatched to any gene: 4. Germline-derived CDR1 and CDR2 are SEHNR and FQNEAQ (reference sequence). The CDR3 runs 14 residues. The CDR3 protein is CASISDRGNEKLFF. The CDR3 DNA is TGTGCCAGCATCTCGGACAGGGGGAATGAAAAACTGTTTTTT. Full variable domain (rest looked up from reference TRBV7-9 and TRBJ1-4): DTGVSQNPRHKITKRGQNVTFRCDPISEHNRLYWYRQTLGQGPEFLTYFQNEAQLEKSRLLSDRFSAERPKGSFSTLEIQRTEQGDSAMYLCASISDRGNEKLFFGSGTQLSVL.

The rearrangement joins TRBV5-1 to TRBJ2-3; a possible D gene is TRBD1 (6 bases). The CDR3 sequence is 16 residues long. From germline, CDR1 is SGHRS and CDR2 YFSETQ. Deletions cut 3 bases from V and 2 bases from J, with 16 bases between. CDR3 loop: CASSSRDKEYTDTQYF. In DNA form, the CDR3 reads TGCGCCAGCAGCTCCCGGGACAAGGAATACACAGATACGCAGTATTTT. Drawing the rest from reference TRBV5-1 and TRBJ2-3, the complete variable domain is KAGVTQTPRYLIKTRGQQVTLSCSPISGHRSVSWYQQTPGQGLQFLFEYFSETQRNKGNFPGRFSGRQFSNSRSEMNVSTLELGDSALYLCASSSRDKEYTDTQYFGPGTRLTVL.

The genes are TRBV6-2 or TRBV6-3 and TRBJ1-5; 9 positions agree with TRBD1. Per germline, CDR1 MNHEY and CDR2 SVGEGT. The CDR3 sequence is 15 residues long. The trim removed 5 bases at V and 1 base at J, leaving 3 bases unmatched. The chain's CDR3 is CASSGGQGSNQPQHF. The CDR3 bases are TGTGCCAGCAGTGGAGGACAGGGGAGCAATCAGCCCCAGCATTTT.

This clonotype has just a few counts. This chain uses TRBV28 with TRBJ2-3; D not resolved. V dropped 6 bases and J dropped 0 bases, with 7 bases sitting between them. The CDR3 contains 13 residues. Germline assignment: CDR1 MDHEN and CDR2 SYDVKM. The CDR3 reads CASRTVSTDTQYF. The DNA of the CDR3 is TGTGCCAGCAGGACGGTCAGCACAGATACGCAGTATTTT.

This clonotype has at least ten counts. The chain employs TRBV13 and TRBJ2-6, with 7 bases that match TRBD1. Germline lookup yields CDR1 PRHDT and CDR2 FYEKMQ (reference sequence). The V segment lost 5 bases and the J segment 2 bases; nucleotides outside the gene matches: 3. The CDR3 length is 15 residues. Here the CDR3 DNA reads TGTGCCAGCAGCCCGACAGGGACTGGGGCCAACGTCCTGACTTTC. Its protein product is CASSPTGTGANVLTF.

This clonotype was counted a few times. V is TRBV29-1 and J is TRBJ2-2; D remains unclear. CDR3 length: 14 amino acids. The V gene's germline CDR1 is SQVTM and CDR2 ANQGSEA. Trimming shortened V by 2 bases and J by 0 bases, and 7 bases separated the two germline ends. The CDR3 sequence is CSVEKGANTGELFF. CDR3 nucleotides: TGCAGCGTTGAAAAGGGCGCGAACACCGGGGAGCTGTTTTTT.

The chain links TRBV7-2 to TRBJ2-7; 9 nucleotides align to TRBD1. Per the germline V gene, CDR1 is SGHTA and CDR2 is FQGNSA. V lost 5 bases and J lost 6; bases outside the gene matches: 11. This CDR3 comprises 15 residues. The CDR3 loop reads CASSRQQGALSEQYF. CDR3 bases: TGTGCCAGCAGCCGACAACAGGGGGCGCTGAGCGAGCAGTACTTC.

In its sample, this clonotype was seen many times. CDR3: CASSLMTSGGRAYEQYF. In DNA, the CDR3 is TGTGCCAGCAGTTTAATGACTAGCGGGGGTCGAGCCTACGAGCAGTACTTC. J is TRBJ2-7 and V is TRBV27, with 12 bases aligning to TRBD2. V gave up 2 bases and J gave up 2 bases; unmatched junction bases: 7. Germline V gene data show CDR1 as MNHEY and CDR2 as SMNVEV (reference sequence). This CDR3 spans 17 amino acids.

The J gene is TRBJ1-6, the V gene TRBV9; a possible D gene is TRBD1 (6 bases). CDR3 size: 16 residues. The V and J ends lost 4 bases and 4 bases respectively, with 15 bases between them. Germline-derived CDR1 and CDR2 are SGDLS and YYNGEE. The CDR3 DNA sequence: TGTGCCAGCAGCTTCCGGGACACCTTATATAATTCACCCCTCCACTTT. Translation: CASSFRDTLYNSPLHF.

As DNA, the CDR3 is TGCGCCAGCAGCTCAACCTGGGACGGATACAATGAGCAGTTCTTC. Its translation: CASSSTWDGYNEQFF. The chain is built from TRBV5-1 and TRBJ2-1; D tentatively fits TRBD1 or TRBD2 (5 bases each). The germline CDR1 and CDR2 sequences are SGHRS and YFSETQ. The CDR3 covers 15 residues. V was pared by 3 bases and J by 4 bases, with 14 bases between.

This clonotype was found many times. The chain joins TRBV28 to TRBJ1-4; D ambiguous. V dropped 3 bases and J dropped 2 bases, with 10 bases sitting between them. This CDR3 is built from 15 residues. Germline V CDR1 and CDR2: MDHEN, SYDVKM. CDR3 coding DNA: TGTGCCAGCAGTTTCTTTGGAGGCACTAATGAAAAACTGTTTTTT. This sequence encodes CASSFFGGTNEKLFF.

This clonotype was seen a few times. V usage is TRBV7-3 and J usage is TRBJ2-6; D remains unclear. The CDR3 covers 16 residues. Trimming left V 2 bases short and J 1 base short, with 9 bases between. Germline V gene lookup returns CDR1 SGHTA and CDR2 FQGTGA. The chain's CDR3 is CASSLWVASGANVLTF. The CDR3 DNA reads TGTGCCAGCAGCTTATGGGTAGCATCTGGGGCCAACGTCCTGACTTTC.

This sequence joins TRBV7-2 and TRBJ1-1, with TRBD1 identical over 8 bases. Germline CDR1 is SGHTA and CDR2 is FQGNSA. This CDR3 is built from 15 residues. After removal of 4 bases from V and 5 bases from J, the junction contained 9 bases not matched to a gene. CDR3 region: CASSSLTGGWTEAFF. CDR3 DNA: TGTGCCAGCAGCTCCTTAACAGGGGGTTGGACTGAAGCTTTCTTT.

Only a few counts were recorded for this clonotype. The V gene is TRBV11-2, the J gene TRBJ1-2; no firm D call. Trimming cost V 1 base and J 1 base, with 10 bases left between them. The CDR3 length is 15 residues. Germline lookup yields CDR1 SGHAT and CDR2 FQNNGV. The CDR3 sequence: CASSLVQSLNYGYTF. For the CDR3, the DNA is TGTGCCAGCAGCTTAGTACAGTCGCTTAACTATGGCTACACCTTC.

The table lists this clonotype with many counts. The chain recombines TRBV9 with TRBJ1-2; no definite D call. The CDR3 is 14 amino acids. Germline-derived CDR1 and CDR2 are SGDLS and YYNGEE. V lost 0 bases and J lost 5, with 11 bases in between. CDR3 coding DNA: TGTGCCAGCAGCGTAGATGGCGGAAAGTATGGCTACACCTTC. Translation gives CASSVDGGKYGYTF.